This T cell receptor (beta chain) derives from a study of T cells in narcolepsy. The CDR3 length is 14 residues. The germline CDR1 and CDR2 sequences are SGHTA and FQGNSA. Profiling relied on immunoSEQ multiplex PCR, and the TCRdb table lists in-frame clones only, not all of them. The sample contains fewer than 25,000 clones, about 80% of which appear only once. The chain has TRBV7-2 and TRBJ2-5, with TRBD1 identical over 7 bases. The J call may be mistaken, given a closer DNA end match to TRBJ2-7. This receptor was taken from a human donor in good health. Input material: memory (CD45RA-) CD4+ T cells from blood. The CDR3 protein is CASSLRDSTYEQYF. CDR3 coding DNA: TGTGCCAGCAGCTTAAGGGACAGTACCTACGAGCAGTACTTC.